The TCR beta chain under discussion was sequenced for a study of blood T cell repertoires in COVID-19. Turning to the study itself: The cDNA or gDNA used as material had been derived from T cells, B-cell-depleted T cells, or PBMCs.

The junction had 9 bases not matched to a gene; V was cut back by 6 bases and J by 4 bases. Germline V lookup: CDR1 MDHEN, CDR2 SYDVKM. The CDR3 is 16 residues long. In the source study's methods: From reference gene primer amplification, estimates of nucleated cell counts were derived. Clones were sequenced by immunoSEQ multiplex PCR, and TCRdb holds only the in-frame ones, with some missing. That table furnishes V, J and clone size, whereas the DNA furnished D and trimming. The repertoire has some 27,000 clones, around three quarters of them found once; the top ten carry approximately 36%. The TCR was taken from a man between 65 and 85 years old with acute or convalescent COVID-19. Sequenced material: peripheral blood. The rearrangement links TRBV28 to TRBJ2-1; TRBD2 matches at 10 bases. The CDR3 bases are TGTGCCAGCAGCCAAAGGACTAGCGGAAATTACAATGAGCAGTTCTTC. It codes for CASSQRTSGNYNEQFF.